This T cell receptor beta chain was obtained from a study of T cells after yellow fever vaccination. Findings of the study overall: Relatively few clonotypes were ones that appeared in both CD4 and CD8 compartments. Reappearance after the booster was seen for most primary-vaccination clones, at roughly 96% CD4 and around 88% CD8.

A universal primer site and UMIs were added as TCR cDNA was made by 5'RACE template switching. TCRdb redid the calling of the 5' RACE reads with MiXCR, one entry per CDR3 protein. The table records some 170,000 distinct CDR3 sequences, approximately 9.9% of them present only once. In the case of this clonotype: Its antigen is as yet unknown.

Trimming stripped 8 bases from V and 0 bases from J, with 17 bases between. The germline gives CDR1 MNHNS, CDR2 SASEGT. The CDR3 length is 16 residues. Sequencing was performed on CD8+ T cells sorted from PBMCs, taken 45 days after the yellow fever booster vaccination. The J gene is TRBJ1-3, the V gene TRBV6-1, with a weak D call TRBD1 (6 bases). This clonotype originated in a young man who received the YFV17D yellow fever vaccine. In DNA, the CDR3 is TGTGCCAGCCAGGGGTCAATAACCTACTCTGGAAACACCATATATTTT. Translation gives CASQGSITYSGNTIYF.